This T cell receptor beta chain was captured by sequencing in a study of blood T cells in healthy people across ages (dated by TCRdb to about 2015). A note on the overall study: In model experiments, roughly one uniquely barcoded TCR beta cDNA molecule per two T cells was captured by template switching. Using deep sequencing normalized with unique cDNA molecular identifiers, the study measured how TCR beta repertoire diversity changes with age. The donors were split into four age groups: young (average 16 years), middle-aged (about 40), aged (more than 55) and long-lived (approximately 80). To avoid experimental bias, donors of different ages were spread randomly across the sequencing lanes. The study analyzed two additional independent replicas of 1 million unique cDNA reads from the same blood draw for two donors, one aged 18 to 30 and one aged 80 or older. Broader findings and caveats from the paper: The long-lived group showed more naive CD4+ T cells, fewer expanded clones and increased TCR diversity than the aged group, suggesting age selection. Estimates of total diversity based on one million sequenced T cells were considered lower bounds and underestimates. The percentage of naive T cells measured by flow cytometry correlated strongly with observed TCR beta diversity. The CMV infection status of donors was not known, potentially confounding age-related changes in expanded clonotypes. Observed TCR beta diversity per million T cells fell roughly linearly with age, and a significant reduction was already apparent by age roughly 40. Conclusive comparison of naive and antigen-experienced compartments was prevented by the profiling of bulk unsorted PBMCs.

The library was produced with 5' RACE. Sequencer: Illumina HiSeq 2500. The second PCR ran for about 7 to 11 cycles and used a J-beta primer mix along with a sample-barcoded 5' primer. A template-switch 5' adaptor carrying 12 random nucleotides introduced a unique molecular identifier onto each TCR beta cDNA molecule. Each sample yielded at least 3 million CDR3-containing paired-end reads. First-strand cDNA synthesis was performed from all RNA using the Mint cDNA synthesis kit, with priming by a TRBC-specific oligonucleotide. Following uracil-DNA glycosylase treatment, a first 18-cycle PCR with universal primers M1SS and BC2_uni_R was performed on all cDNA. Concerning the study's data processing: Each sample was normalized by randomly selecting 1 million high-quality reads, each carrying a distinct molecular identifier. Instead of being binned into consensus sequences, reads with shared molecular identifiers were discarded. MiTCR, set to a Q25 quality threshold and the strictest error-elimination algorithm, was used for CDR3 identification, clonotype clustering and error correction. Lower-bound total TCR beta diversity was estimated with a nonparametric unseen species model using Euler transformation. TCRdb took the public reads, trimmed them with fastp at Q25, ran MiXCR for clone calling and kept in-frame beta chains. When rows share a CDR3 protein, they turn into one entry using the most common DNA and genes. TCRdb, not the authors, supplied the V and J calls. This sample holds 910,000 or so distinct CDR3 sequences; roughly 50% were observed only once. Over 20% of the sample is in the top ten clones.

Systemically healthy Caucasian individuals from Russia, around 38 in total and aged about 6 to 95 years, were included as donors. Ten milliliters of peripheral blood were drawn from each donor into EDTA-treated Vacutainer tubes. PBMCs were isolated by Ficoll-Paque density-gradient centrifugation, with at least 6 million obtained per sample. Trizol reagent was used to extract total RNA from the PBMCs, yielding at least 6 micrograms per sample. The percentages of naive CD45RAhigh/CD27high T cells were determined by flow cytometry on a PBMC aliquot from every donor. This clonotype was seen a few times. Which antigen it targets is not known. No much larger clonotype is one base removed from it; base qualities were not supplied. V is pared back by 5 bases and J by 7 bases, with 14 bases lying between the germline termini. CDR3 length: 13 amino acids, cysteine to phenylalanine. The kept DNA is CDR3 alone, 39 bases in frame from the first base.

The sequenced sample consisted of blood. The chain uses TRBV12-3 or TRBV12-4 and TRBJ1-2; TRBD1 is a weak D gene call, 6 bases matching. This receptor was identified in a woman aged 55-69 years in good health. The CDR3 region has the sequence CASSVRGAVGYTF. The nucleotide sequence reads TGTGCCAGCAGTGTGAGGGGGGCGGTTGGCTACACCTTC.